These T cell receptor beta chains were read from a single sample in a study of shared clonotypes between healthy human individuals. Some clones are missing from TCRdb's copy, which holds only in-frame ones; the method was immunoSEQ multiplex PCR. Of approximately 940,000 clones listed, about 80% were seen once; the top ten hold around 1.4%. Source material: memory CD4+ T cells sorted from blood. Receptor source: a man aged 18 to 29 in good health. Both conserved end residues are part of each CDR3. A D gene is named only where the DNA matches it firmly. Only some rows state a clone size, as once, few, many or a class for expanded clones.

clone size	D gene	V gene	J gene	CDR3 protein	CDR3 DNA
.	TRBD2	TRBV7-2	TRBJ2-1	CASSLLAGATRNEQFF	TGTGCCAGCAGCTTGCTCGCGGGAGCCACCAGGAATGAGCAGTTCTTC
.	.	TRBV5-6	TRBJ2-5	CASSLVELGQETQYF	TGTGCCAGCAGCTTGGTGGAACTAGGTCAAGAGACCCAGTACTTC
.	TRBD2	TRBV30	TRBJ2-5	CAWRAGTSGSYKTQYF	TGTGCCTGGAGGGCAGGGACTAGCGGGAGTTATAAGACCCAGTACTTC
.	.	TRBV18	TRBJ1-2	CASSPVDRPNGYTF	TGTGCCAGCTCACCCGTCGACAGGCCCAATGGCTACACCTTC
.	.	TRBV7-2	TRBJ2-7	CASSTPRGITYEQYF	TGTGCCAGCAGCACACCCCGCGGGATCACCTACGAGCAGTACTTC
.	.	TRBV7-9	TRBJ2-7	CASSQPGAYEQYF	TGTGCCAGCAGCCAACCTGGAGCCTACGAGCAGTACTTC
.	.	TRBV15	TRBJ1-6	CATSRDYLSPLHF	TGTGCCACCAGCAGAGATTATCTTTCACCCCTCCACTTT
.	TRBD1	TRBV6-5	TRBJ2-1	CASRTLTGWSNEQFF	TGTGCCAGCAGAACCCTGACAGGGTGGAGCAATGAGCAGTTCTTC
.	.	TRBV7-9	TRBJ1-2	CASSLGGSRAFYGYTF	TGTGCCAGCAGCTTAGGAGGTTCCAGGGCTTTCTATGGCTACACCTTC
.	.	TRBV5-4	TRBJ1-2	CASSRRDLNYGYTF	TGTGCCAGCAGCAGGAGGGACCTCAACTATGGCTACACCTTC
.	.	TRBV4-3	TRBJ2-1	CASSQERAAYNEQFF	TGCGCCAGCAGCCAAGAACGTGCAGCCTACAATGAGCAGTTCTTC
.	.	TRBV2	TRBJ2-3	CASTPLTSTDTQYF	TGTGCCAGCACCCCGTTAACTAGCACAGATACGCAGTATTTT
.	TRBD2	TRBV4-1	TRBJ2-1	CASSPGRGLAGGYEQFF	TGCGCCAGCAGCCCGGGGCGAGGACTAGCGGGAGGGTATGAGCAGTTCTTC
.	TRBD1	TRBV19	TRBJ1-2	CASSRQGTYGYTF	TGTGCCAGTAGTAGACAGGGGACCTATGGCTACACCTTC
.	.	TRBV7-9	TRBJ1-3	CASSPGPGDTIYF	TGTGCCAGCAGCCCGGGCCCCGGGGACACCATATATTTT
.	.	TRBV4-1	TRBJ2-2	CASSQDSPASANTGELFF	TGCGCCAGCAGCCAAGATTCGCCGGCTAGCGCGAACACCGGGGAGCTGTTTTTT
.	TRBD1	TRBV7-9	TRBJ2-1	CASSSTGGGYNEQFF	TGTGCCAGCAGCAGCACAGGGGGCGGCTACAATGAGCAGTTCTTC
.	.	TRBV10-3	TRBJ2-5	CATGLAATQETQYF	TGTGCCACCGGGTTAGCGGCTACGCAAGAGACCCAGTACTTC
.	.	TRBV7-7	TRBJ2-5	CASSLTDGKTQYF	TGTGCTAGCAGTTTGACGGACGGGAAGACCCAGTACTTC
.	TRBD1	TRBV7-3	TRBJ2-7	CASSLGQGRGTYEQYF	TGTGCCAGCAGCCTTGGACAGGGAAGGGGAACTTACGAGCAGTACTTC
once	TRBD2	TRBV18	TRBJ2-1	CASSLEAGGNEQFF	TGTGCCAGCTCCCTAGAGGCCGGGGGGAATGAGCAGTTCTTC
.	TRBD1	TRBV7-2	TRBJ2-7	CASSLLDRGSEQYF	TGTGCCAGCAGCTTATTAGACAGGGGATCCGAGCAGTACTTC
.	TRBD2	TRBV6-6	TRBJ2-2	CASTGTSGSPGELFF	TGTGCCAGCACCGGGACTAGCGGGAGTCCCGGGGAGCTGTTTTTT
.	TRBD1	TRBV7-6	TRBJ2-7	CASSASGGLEQYF	TGTGCCAGCAGCGCTTCAGGGGGTCTCGAGCAGTACTTC
few	.	TRBV5-7	TRBJ1-5	CASSSPRVYEGIGNQPQHF	TGTGCCAGCAGCTCTCCCCGGGTATACGAGGGTATCGGCAATCAGCCCCAGCATTTT
.	TRBD1	TRBV5-1	TRBJ1-2	CASSADRGNYLGYTF	TGCGCCAGCAGCGCGGACAGGGGGAACTATTTAGGCTACACCTTC
.	TRBD2	TRBV5-4	TRBJ2-7	CASSLEGGRGRSYEQYF	TGTGCCAGCAGCTTGGAAGGCGGGAGAGGTCGCTCCTACGAGCAGTACTTC
.	.	TRBV5-6	TRBJ1-5	CASSLGAGINQPQHF	TGTGCCAGCAGCTTAGGTGCGGGAATCAATCAGCCCCAGCATTTT
once	.	TRBV7-9	TRBJ2-7	CASSLGGAGHLYEQYF	TGTGCCAGCAGCTTAGGCGGCGCGGGACACCTATACGAGCAGTACTTC
.	TRBD2	TRBV18	TRBJ2-1	CASSPRLAGGNNEQFF	TGTGCCAGCTCACCACGCTTAGCGGGAGGGAACAATGAGCAGTTCTTC
.	TRBD2	TRBV7-3	TRBJ2-1	CASSETSGGSISYNEQFF	TGTGCCAGCAGCGAGACTAGCGGGGGGTCGATCTCCTACAATGAGCAGTTCTTC
.	.	TRBV10-3	TRBJ1-1	CAISSGREGVTEAFF	TGTGCCATCAGTTCGGGGAGGGAAGGGGTCACTGAAGCTTTCTTT
.	TRBD1	TRBV4-1	TRBJ1-1	CASSHQGGAGTEAFF	TGCGCCAGCAGCCACCAAGGGGGCGCGGGGACTGAAGCTTTCTTT
.	.	TRBV5-4	TRBJ1-2	CALTKRGGDYGYTF	TGTGCCCTGACGAAGAGGGGAGGCGACTATGGCTACACCTTC
.	.	TRBV7-2	TRBJ1-2	CASSPRWGLGYTF	TGTGCCAGCAGCCCACGATGGGGGCTGGGCTACACCTTC
.	TRBD1	TRBV7-9	TRBJ1-3	CASSPGGTGTSGNTIYF	TGTGCCAGCAGCCCCGGAGGGACAGGGACTTCTGGAAACACCATATATTTT
.	.	TRBV29-1	TRBJ2-1	CSVVRENEQFF	TGCAGCGTTGTGAGGGAGAATGAGCAGTTCTTC
few	.	TRBV7-9	TRBJ2-1	CASTGPGSLNEQFF	TGTGCCAGCACAGGGCCAGGGTCACTCAATGAGCAGTTCTTC
.	.	TRBV7-9	TRBJ1-6	CASSPGAGLGSPLHF	TGTGCCAGCAGCCCGGGAGCAGGGCTGGGTTCACCCCTCCACTTT
.	.	TRBV6-5	TRBJ1-4	CASRPGRPNEKLFF	TGTGCCAGCAGACCGGGGCGGCCGAATGAAAAACTGTTTTTT
many	.	TRBV29-1	TRBJ1-2	CSVDLGSLTNGYTF	TGCAGCGTTGATCTGGGCAGTCTCACAAATGGCTACACCTTC
.	TRBD2	TRBV10-2	TRBJ2-7	CASSEPMTSITLEQYF	TGCGCCAGCAGTGAGCCTATGACTAGCATAACGCTCGAGCAGTACTTC
.	TRBD2	TRBV29-1	TRBJ2-7	CSVVTSGNEQYF	TGCAGCGTTGTCACTAGCGGGAACGAGCAGTACTTC
.	.	TRBV5-6	TRBJ2-1	CASSLVGASETINEQFF	TGTGCCAGCAGCCTCGTTGGGGCTAGCGAGACGATCAATGAGCAGTTCTTC
.	TRBD1	TRBV4-1	TRBJ2-5	CASSQGGQGAWETQYF	TGCGCCAGCAGCCAAGGGGGACAGGGGGCGTGGGAGACCCAGTACTTC
.	.	TRBV28	TRBJ1-2	CASSLTNYGYTF	TGTGCCAGCAGTTTGACGAACTATGGCTACACCTTC
once	TRBD2	TRBV18	TRBJ2-3	CASSPWQLAGTDTQYF	TGTGCCAGCTCACCATGGCAACTAGCGGGCACAGATACGCAGTATTTT
.	TRBD2	TRBV10-3	TRBJ2-3	CAIGTSGISTDTQYF	TGTGCCATTGGGACTAGCGGGATAAGCACAGATACGCAGTATTTT